Listed here are 18 T cell receptor beta chains from one sample, sequenced in a study of cytomegalovirus exposure and HLA in healthy donors (dated by TCRdb to 2016 to 2017). The library was obtained by the immunoSEQ multiplex PCR assay. For the multiplex PCR, a mixture combining 60 forward primers for TCR Vbeta segments and 13 reverse primers for TCR Jbeta segments was used. TCRdb took over this immuneACCESS table, retaining in-frame rearrangements with V and J assigned. Such tables are incomplete; in checked studies, under half of the missing clones stem from an unresolved V gene, and the remainder is unexplained. The table for this sample lists under 250,000 clones; approximately 79% of them were counted only once. Jointly, the top ten make up approximately 1.8% of the sample. Sequenced sample: PBMCs. These receptors were obtained from a male donor in good health and CMV-seronegative.

The CDR3 loop is CASSQVGTPGGEQYF. The CDR3 DNA is TGCGCCAGCAGCCAAGTGGGGACCCCGGGAGGCGAGCAGTACTTC. V gene TRBV4-1 combines with J gene TRBJ2-7; 7 bases fit TRBD2. Germline assignment: CDR1 MGHRA and CDR2 YSYEKL. The CDR3 consists of 15 residues. J lost 6 bases, V lost 1 base, and 9 bases had no gene match.

The chain combines TRBV5-1 with TRBJ2-5, with 12 bases that match TRBD2. The germline gives CDR1 SGHRS, CDR2 YFSETQ. The V segment lost 5 bases and the J segment 6 bases; nucleotides outside the gene matches: 8. CDR3 length: 15 residues. The CDR3 nucleotides read TGCGCCAGCAGAGAAGGACTAGCGGGACAGAAGACCCAGTACTTC. As protein: CASREGLAGQKTQYF.

This clone was seen only a few times. The gene calls are TRBV28 and TRBJ1-2; 10 bases are a match to TRBD1. The J segment lost 7 bases and the V segment lost 10 bases, leaving 15 bases of the junction unmatched. Per germline, CDR1 MDHEN and CDR2 SYDVKM. The CDR3 runs 15 residues. CDR3 loop: CATYPQTTGGGGYTF. The CDR3 nucleotides read TGTGCCACCTACCCGCAAACGACAGGGGGCGGTGGCTACACCTTC.

The chain carries TRBV7-8 and TRBJ2-7; possible D gene TRBD1, 6 bases. With 0 bases removed from V and 5 bases from J, the gap between germline ends came to 8 bases. In germline, CDR1 is SGHVS, CDR2 FQNEAQ. There are 13 residues in the CDR3. This CDR3 is CASSLAGQDEQYF. In nucleotides, the CDR3 is TGTGCCAGCAGCTTAGCGGGACAAGACGAGCAGTACTTC.

This clone was detected once. The chain recombines TRBV2 with TRBJ2-1; D unresolved. The germline V gene has CDR1 SNHLY and CDR2 FYNNEI. The CDR3 loop spans 11 amino acids. The V end was cut by 6 bases, the J end by 7 bases, with 7 bases between. CDR3 bases: TGTGCCAGCAGCGCCAGGAATGAGCAGTTCTTC. Its translation is CASSARNEQFF.

V usage is TRBV30 and J usage is TRBJ2-7; the match to TRBD1 covers 7 bases. The germline V gene encodes CDR1 GTSNPN and CDR2 SVGIG (reference sequence). The CDR3 is made up of 12 amino acids. V shed 4 bases and J 2 bases; nucleotides not matched to a gene: 2. The CDR3 region has the DNA TGTGCCTGGACGGGACAGACCTACGAGCAGTACTTC. Encoded protein: CAWTGQTYEQYF. Supplemented by reference TRBV30 and TRBJ2-7, the full variable domain reads SQTIHQWPATLVQPVGSPLSLECTVEGTSNPNLYWYRQAAGRGLQLLFYSVGIGQISSEVPQNLSASRPQDRQFILSSKKLLLSDSGFYLCAWTGQTYEQYFGPGTRLTVT.

The chain has TRBV7-8 and TRBJ1-1, with D possibly being TRBD1 (5 bases). Trimming left V 4 bases short and J 1 base short, with 10 bases between. The CDR3 extends over 14 amino acids. CDR1 is SGHVS and CDR2 is FQNEAQ in the germline V gene. The DNA for the CDR3 is TGTGCCAGCAGCTGGGGGGGAGAGAACACTGAAGCTTTCTTT. Protein: CASSWGGENTEAFF.

This clone was seen a single time. The V call is TRBV7-3, the J call TRBJ1-5, with 7 bases that match TRBD1. Germline CDR1 SGHTA, CDR2 FQGTGA. Trimming at V came to 1 base and at J to 6 bases, leaving 12 bases not matched to a gene. The CDR3 is 17 residues long. DNA for the CDR3: TGTGCCAGCAGCTTAAATTGGAAAGGGGGCAGGATTCAGCCCCAGCATTTT. This encodes CASSLNWKGGRIQPQHF. The complete variable domain, with remaining parts taken from reference TRBV7-3 and TRBJ1-5, reads GAGVSQTPSNKVTEKGKYVELRCDPISGHTALYWYRQSLGQGPEFLIYFQGTGAADDSGLPNDRFFAVRPEGSVSTLKIQRTERGDSAVYLCASSLNWKGGRIQPQHFGDGTRLSIL.

The rearrangement uses TRBV28 and TRBJ1-2; 10 bases align to TRBD1. The CDR3 is 14 residues long. V was pared by 4 bases and J by 5 bases, with 4 bases of the junction left unmatched. The V gene's germline CDR1 is MDHEN and CDR2 SYDVKM. In DNA form, the CDR3 reads TGTGCCAGCAGTTCCCCGGGACAGGGGTATGGCTACACCTTC. Amino acids: CASSSPGQGYGYTF.

In its sample, this clone was seen once. The J gene is TRBJ1-1, the V gene TRBV4-2, with 9 nucleotides matching TRBD1. This CDR3 spans 17 amino acids. In germline, CDR1 is LGHNA, CDR2 YNFKEQ. With 3 bases clipped from V and 0 bases from J, the junction kept 8 bases outside the gene matches. CDR3 bases: TGTGCCAGCAGCCAGTGGACAGGGGCGGACATGAACACTGAAGCTTTCTTT. Translating gives CASSQWTGADMNTEAFF.

The chain recombines TRBV29-1 with TRBJ2-5, with TRBD2 identical over 8 bases. CDR1 SQVTM and CDR2 ANQGSEA come from the germline V gene. This CDR3 comprises 15 residues. V dropped 2 bases and J dropped 9; count of bases not matched to a gene: 14. The CDR3 sequence is CSVELLAGQTASQYF. CDR3 sequence (DNA): TGCAGCGTTGAATTGTTAGCGGGACAAACGGCGTCCCAGTACTTC.

The chain joins TRBV15 to TRBJ2-7; a possible D gene is TRBD1 (7 bases). Germline CDR1 and CDR2: LNHNV and YYDKDF (reference sequence). The CDR3 is 13 residues long. V was clipped by 5 bases and J by 4 bases, with 12 bases between them. Here the CDR3 reads CATSRGTVYEQYF. Here the CDR3 DNA reads TGTGCCACCAGCCGCGGGACAGTATACGAGCAGTACTTC.

V is TRBV27 and J is TRBJ2-5; a weak D match, TRBD2 (6 bases). Looked up from germline, CDR1 is MNHEY and CDR2 is SMNVEV (reference sequence). Trimming removed 3 bases at V and 4 bases at J, with 12 bases between. The length of the CDR3 is 14 residues. The CDR3 reads CASSLASVRETQYF. DNA of the CDR3: TGTGCCAGCAGTTTGGCTAGCGTCCGAGAGACCCAGTACTTC.

The rearrangement uses TRBV7-8 and TRBJ1-4; 9 nucleotides agree with TRBD1. With 5 bases clipped from V and 4 bases from J, the junction kept 5 bases outside the gene matches. The CDR3 is 15 amino acids. Looked up from germline, CDR1 is SGHVS and CDR2 is FQNEAQ. CDR3 coding DNA: TGTGCCAGCAGCCATCCGACAGGGGGTAATGAAAAACTGTTTTTT. Translated: CASSHPTGGNEKLFF.

The chain uses TRBV5-6 and TRBJ1-1; TRBD1 matches 11 bases. V was clipped by 0 bases and J by 0 bases; unmatched bases: 1. CDR3 length: 16 amino acids. From germline, CDR1 is SGHDT and CDR2 YYEEEE. CDR3 sequence: CASSLGDRGVNTEAFF. The CDR3 region has the DNA TGTGCCAGCAGCTTGGGGGACAGGGGGGTGAACACTGAAGCTTTCTTT.

The chain joins TRBV10-3 to TRBJ2-5; possible D gene TRBD1, 6 bases. In germline, CDR1 is ENHRY, CDR2 SYGVKD. CDR3 size: 13 residues. The V and J ends lost 7 bases and 1 base respectively, with 10 bases between them. The CDR3 protein is CAINTDSQETQYF. The CDR3 coding sequence is TGTGCCATCAACACGGACAGCCAAGAGACCCAGTACTTC.

The rearrangement uses TRBV18 and TRBJ1-1, with a weak D call TRBD1 (6 bases). The germline V gene has CDR1 KGHSH and CDR2 LQKENI. This CDR3 has 15 amino acids. The germline V and J ends were trimmed by 3 bases and 0 bases, with 11 bases remaining between them. In nucleotides, the CDR3 is TGTGCCAGCTCACCTAAGACAGGCATGAACACTGAAGCTTTCTTT. This gives the protein CASSPKTGMNTEAFF.

The V and J genes are TRBV7-9 and TRBJ2-5, with a tentative D call TRBD1 (6 bases). This CDR3 has 16 residues. Per germline, CDR1 SEHNR and CDR2 FQNEAQ (reference sequence). Trimming stripped 1 base from V and 1 base from J, with 13 bases between. Here the CDR3 DNA reads TGTGCCAGCAGCTTAGTACACAGGGCGGCCCAAGAGACCCAGTACTTC. It translates to CASSLVHRAAQETQYF.